This TCR beta chain was sequenced for a study of T cell responses to AZD1222 COVID-19 vaccine. Regarding the study as a whole: Donors were chiefly white British, with a greater number of females, and clonal diversity was perhaps underestimated. The study found Spike-specific TCR breadth and depth rose after two AZD1222 doses. Only five or six people who got AZD1222 tested seropositive at baseline.

Germline assignment: CDR1 MRHNA and CDR2 SNTAGT. The ends were cut back, 6 bases at V and 2 bases at J, with 10 bases in the middle. This CDR3 is 13 amino acids long. Comment on this clone: Its specificity is unknown.

Some clones are missing from TCRdb's copy, which holds only in-frame ones; the method was immunoSEQ multiplex PCR. The sample carries around 130,000 clones, 85% to 90% recorded once. This specimen was peripheral blood, taken 28 days after the second AZD1222 dose. This receptor was obtained from an adult who received the AZD1222 COVID-19 vaccine. The chain recombines TRBV6-4 with TRBJ2-5, with D hard to call. This CDR3 reads CASSADAQETQYF. CDR3 in DNA: TGTGCCAGCAGCGCAGACGCACAAGAGACCCAGTACTTC.